A few counts support the clone carrying this T cell receptor (beta chain). Its antigen remains unidentified. The data are from a study of CD8+ T cells in alopecia areata. For the study at large: Those patients who were treated received oral tofacitinib, which was given at 5 to 10 mg twice daily for moderate-to-severe alopecia areata.

Extracted RNA was reverse transcribed into cDNA, the sequencing template. Clones were sequenced by immunoSEQ multiplex PCR, and TCRdb holds only the in-frame ones, with some missing. The table has more than 85,000 clones, less than 50% seen once. General study points: When scalp samples are sequenced, resident alphabeta T cells of normal skin are also captured. The study found TCR sharing across patients less clear than in mice, possibly for HLA reasons.

The length of the CDR3 is 13 residues. Germline CDR1 SGHVS, CDR2 FQNEAQ. With 5 bases removed from V and 4 bases from J, the gap between germline ends came to 10 bases. PBMCs served as the source from which CD4+ and CD8+ T cells were sorted. J is TRBJ2-3 and V is TRBV7-8; D possibly corresponds to TRBD1 (6 bases). The receptor was isolated from a human donor with alopecia areata. Sequences were obtained from CD4+ T cells sorted from blood. The CDR3 spells CASSRHRADTQYF. The CDR3 bases are TGTGCCAGCAGCCGACACAGGGCAGATACGCAGTATTTT.